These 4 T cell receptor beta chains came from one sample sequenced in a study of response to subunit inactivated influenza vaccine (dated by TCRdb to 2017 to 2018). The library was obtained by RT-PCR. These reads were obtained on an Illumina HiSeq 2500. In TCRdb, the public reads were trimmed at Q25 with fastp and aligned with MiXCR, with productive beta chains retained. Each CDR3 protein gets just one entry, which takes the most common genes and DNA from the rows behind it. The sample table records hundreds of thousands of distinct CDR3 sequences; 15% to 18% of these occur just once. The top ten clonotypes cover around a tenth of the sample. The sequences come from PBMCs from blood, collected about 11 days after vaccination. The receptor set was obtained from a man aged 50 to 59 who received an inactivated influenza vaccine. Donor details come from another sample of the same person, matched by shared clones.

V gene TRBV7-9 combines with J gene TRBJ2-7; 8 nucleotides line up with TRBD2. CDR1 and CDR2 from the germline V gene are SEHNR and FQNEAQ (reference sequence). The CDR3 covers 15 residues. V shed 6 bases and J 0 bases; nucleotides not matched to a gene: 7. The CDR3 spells CASSHSGKSSYEQYF. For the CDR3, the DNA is TGTGCCAGCAGTCATAGCGGGAAAAGCTCCTACGAGCAGTACTTC.

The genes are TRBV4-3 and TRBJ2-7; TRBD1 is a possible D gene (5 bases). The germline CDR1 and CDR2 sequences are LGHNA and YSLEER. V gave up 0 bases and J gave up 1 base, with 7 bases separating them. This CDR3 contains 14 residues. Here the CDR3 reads CASSQEPGSYEQYF. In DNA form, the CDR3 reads TGCGCCAGCAGCCAAGAACCAGGGTCCTACGAGCAGTACTTC.

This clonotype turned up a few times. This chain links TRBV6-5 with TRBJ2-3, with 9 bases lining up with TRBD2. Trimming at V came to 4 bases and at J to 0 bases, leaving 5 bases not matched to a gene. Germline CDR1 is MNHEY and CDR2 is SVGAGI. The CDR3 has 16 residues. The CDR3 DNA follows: TGTGCCAGCAGTTTGGCTAGCGGGGATAGCACAGATACGCAGTATTTT. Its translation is CASSLASGDSTDTQYF.

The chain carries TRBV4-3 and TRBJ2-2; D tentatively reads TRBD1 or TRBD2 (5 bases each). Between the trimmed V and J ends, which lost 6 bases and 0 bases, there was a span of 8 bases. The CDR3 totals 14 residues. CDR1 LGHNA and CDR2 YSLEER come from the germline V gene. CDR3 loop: CASRLGANTGELFF. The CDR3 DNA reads TGCGCCAGCAGACTGGGGGCGAACACCGGGGAGCTGTTTTTT.